The present T cell receptor beta chain was sequenced within a study of shared clonotypes between healthy human individuals. Only in-frame clones appear in the TCRdb table, and some are missing; sequencing was by immunoSEQ multiplex PCR. The table has 2.5 million or so clones, approximately 90% seen once. Findings of the study overall: Rarefaction showed sorted-subset sequencing was incomplete despite large depth.

For this clone: Its target is not known.

This CDR3 contains 18 residues. Germline loops: CDR1 MGHRA, CDR2 YSYEKL. Material: naive CD4+ T cells sorted from blood. As to subset: CD45RA+ positively selected. The rearrangement links TRBV4-1 to TRBJ2-5, with 9 bases fitting TRBD1. The last part of the DNA fits TRBJ2-7 better; the J call may be wrong. The TCR sequence derives from a man younger than 35 in good health. CDR3 DNA: TGCGCCAGCAGCCTGAGGAATCTTGTGGGACAGGGATCAGACGAGCAGTACTTC. Translation: CASSLRNLVGQGSDEQYF.